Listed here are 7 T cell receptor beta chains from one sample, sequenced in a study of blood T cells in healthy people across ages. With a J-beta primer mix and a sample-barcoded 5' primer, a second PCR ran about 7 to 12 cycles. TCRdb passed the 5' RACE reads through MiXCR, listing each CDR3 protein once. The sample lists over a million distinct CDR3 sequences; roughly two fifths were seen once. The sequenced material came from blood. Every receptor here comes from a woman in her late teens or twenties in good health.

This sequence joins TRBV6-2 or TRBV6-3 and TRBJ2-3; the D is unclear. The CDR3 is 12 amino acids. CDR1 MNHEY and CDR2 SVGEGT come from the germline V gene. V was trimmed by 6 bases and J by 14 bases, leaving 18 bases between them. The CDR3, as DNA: TGTGCCAGCAGCTCCGGACGGGTCAATGGGTATTTT. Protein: CASSSGRVNGYF.

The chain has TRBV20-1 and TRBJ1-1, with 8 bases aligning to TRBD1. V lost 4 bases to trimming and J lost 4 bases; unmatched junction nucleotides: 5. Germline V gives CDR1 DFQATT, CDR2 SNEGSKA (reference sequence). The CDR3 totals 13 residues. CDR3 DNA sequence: TGCAGTGCTACCACGACAGGGGCCACTGAAGCTTTCTTT. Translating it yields CSATTTGATEAFF.

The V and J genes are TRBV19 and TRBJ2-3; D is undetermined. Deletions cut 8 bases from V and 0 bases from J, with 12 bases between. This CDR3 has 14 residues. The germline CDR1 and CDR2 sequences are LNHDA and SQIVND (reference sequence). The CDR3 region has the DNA TGTGCCAGTCGGACGGCAACGAGCACAGATACGCAGTATTTT. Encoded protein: CASRTATSTDTQYF.

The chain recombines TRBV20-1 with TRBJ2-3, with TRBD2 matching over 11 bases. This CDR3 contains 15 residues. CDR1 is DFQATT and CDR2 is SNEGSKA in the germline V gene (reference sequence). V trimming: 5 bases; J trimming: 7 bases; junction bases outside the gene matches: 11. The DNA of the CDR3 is TGCAGTGCTCTCGTTACTAGCGGGAGTTCGAATACGCAGTATTTT. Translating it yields CSALVTSGSSNTQYF.

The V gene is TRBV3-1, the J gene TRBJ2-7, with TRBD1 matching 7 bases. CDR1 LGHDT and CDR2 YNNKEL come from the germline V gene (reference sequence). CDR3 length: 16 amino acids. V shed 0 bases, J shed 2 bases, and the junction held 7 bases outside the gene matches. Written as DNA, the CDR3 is TGTGCCAGCAGCCAAGATATCACAGGGGCCCCCTACGAGCAGTACTTC. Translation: CASSQDITGAPYEQYF.

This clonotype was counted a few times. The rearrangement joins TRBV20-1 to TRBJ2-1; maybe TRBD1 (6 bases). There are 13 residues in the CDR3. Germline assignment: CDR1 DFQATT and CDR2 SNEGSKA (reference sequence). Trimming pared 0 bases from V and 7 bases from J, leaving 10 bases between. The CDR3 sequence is CSARENRVNEQFF. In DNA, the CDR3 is TGCAGTGCTAGAGAGAACAGGGTAAATGAGCAGTTCTTC.

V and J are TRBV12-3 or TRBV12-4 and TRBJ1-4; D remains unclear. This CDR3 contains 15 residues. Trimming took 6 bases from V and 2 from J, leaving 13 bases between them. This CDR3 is CASRMARVTNEKLFF. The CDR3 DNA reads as TGTGCCAGCAGAATGGCCCGGGTTACTAATGAAAAACTGTTTTTT.